The present TCR delta chain was sequenced within a study of gamma-delta T cells after stem cell transplantation. TCRdb re-identified clones in the RT-PCR reads via CATT. The profile shows just over 2,500 delta-chain clones, 20% to 25% of them singletons. In its sample, this clone was seen once. The TCRdb protein comes from a much larger clone and disagrees with this DNA's translation at residue 6, likely due to a read error; the protein given here is derived from the DNA. Sequencing was carried out using gamma-delta T cells. The TCR sequence derives from a human donor. It is not recorded whose cells these are; they may come from a transplant donor.

The chain's CDR3 is CACDTRLGGANTDKLIF. DNA for the CDR3: TGTGCCTGTGACACCCGTCTGGGGGGCGCGAACACCGATAAACTCATCTTT. This rearrangement joins TRDV2 to TRDJ1; the match to TRDD3 covers 7 bases. The CDR3 contains 17 residues. The ends lost 0 bases at V and 0 bases at J; junction bases unmatched: 9. Germline values: CDR1 GEAIGNYY, CDR2 EKD.